Only a few counts were recorded for the clone carrying this T cell receptor (beta chain). This entry is derived from a study of blood T cell repertoires in COVID-19. About the study: The study drew acute and convalescent COVID-19 samples from the United States, Italy and Spain. T cells, B-cell-depleted T cells, or PBMCs provided the cDNA or gDNA that served as material.

Original analysis: For nucleated cells, counts were estimated from reference gene primer amplification. Libraries were prepared by immunoSEQ multiplex PCR; TCRdb keeps only in-frame clonotypes and omits some of them. V, J and clone size derive from that table, while D and trimming were established from the DNA sequence. Of 140,000 to 150,000 clones detected, roughly 80% appear once; the ten largest clones hold approximately 3.6%. V was pared by 2 bases and J by 0 bases, with 8 bases between. The CDR3 loop spans 14 amino acids. Germline values: CDR1 MGHDK, CDR2 SYGVNS. The sequenced sample consisted of peripheral blood. This chain joins TRBV25-1 and TRBJ2-7, with unresolved D. This TCR derives from a man between 65 and 79 years old who had recovered from COVID-19. The CDR3: CASSEEFGSYEQYF. The CDR3 bases are TGTGCCAGCAGTGAAGAATTCGGCTCCTACGAGCAGTACTTC.